This T cell receptor (beta chain) is drawn from a study of T cells in Graves' hyperthyroidism and ophthalmopathy. General study findings and limits: Ophthalmopathy cases were set apart from stable hyperthyroidism by a 13 V-J model.

On the basis of clinical symptoms, serum thyroxine and TRAb, thyroid ultrasound and orbital computed tomography, diagnoses were made. This clonotype was seen a handful of times. Its antigen is not identified. TCR beta CDR3 region amplification was performed from RNA transcripts. HTBI primers were the set used in a first-round RT-PCR of the TCR CDR3. TCRdb processed the multiplex PCR reads anew with MiXCR; each CDR3 protein has one entry. Among some 510,000 distinct CDR3 sequences listed, 46% were seen once. In germline, CDR1 is SGHRS, CDR2 YFSETQ. This CDR3 region has 16 residues. Trimming removed 3 bases from V and 0 bases from J, with 13 bases in between.

Material for sequencing was peripheral blood or thyroid tissue (not recorded which). The J gene is TRBJ1-3, the V gene TRBV5-1, with D tentatively TRBD1 (5 bases). This receptor was taken from a woman under 30 with Graves' hyperthyroidism. The CDR3 here is CASSSGPLGSGNTIYF. CDR3 nucleotides: TGCGCCAGCAGCTCGGGACCGTTAGGCTCTGGAAACACCATATATTTT. Based on the CDR3 plus reference TRBV5-1 and TRBJ1-3, the full variable domain is KAGVTQTPRYLIKTRGQQVTLSCSPISGHRSVSWYQQTPGQGLQFLFEYFSETQRNKGNFPGRFSGRQFSNSRSEMNVSTLELGDSALYLCASSSGPLGSGNTIYFGEGSWLTVV.